This T cell receptor beta chain was sequenced for a study of siplizumab effects on memory and regulatory T cells. V lost 0 bases, J lost 3 bases, and 3 bases stayed unmatched. The CDR3 length is 15 residues. In germline, CDR1 is SGHDT, CDR2 YYEEEE. Using immunoSEQ multiplex PCR, the repertoire was profiled, and TCRdb retains in-frame clones only, with some absent. The table shows roughly 93,000 clones, with roughly 94% occurring only once. The source is a human donor in good health. The source material was non-Treg CD4+ T cells sorted from blood. The chain couples TRBV5-6 to TRBJ1-5, with TRBD1 identical over 7 bases. The CDR3 DNA reads TGTGCCAGCAGCTTGGGGACAGGAGTCAATCAGCCCCAGCATTTT. Translation gives CASSLGTGVNQPQHF.